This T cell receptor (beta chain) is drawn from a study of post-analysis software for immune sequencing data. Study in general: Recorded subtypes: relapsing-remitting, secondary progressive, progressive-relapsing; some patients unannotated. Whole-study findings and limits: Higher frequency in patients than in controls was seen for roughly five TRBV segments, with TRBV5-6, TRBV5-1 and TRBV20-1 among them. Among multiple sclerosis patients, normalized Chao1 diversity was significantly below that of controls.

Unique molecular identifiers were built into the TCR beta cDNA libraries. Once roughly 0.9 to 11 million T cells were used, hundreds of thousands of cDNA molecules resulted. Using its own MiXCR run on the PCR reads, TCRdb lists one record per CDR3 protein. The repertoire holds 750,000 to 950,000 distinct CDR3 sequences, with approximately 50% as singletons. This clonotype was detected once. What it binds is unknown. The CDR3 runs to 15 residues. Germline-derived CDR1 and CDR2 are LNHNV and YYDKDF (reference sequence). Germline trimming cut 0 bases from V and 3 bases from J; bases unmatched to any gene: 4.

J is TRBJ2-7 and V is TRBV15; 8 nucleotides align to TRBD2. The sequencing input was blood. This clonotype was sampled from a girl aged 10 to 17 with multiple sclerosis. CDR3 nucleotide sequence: TGTGCCACCAGCAGAGAGGGACTAGGGAACTACGAGCAGTACTTC. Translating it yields CATSREGLGNYEQYF.